Listed below are T cell receptor beta chains from one sample, sequenced in a study of T cell changes during pregnancy in multiple sclerosis. Profiling relied on immunoSEQ multiplex PCR, and the TCRdb table lists in-frame clones only, not all of them. The sample contains approximately 48,000 clones, more than 85% of which appear only once. The material sequenced was CD4+ T cells from peripheral blood mononuclear cells, taken after pregnancy. These receptors came from a female donor with multiple sclerosis, enrolled in a pregnancy study. Each CDR3 is given with its conserved first and last residue. Fields, in order: V gene, D gene, J gene, clone size, CDR3 DNA, CDR3 protein. A D gene is named only where the DNA matches it firmly. Clone size is stated in some rows and not others, as once, few, many or a class when expanded.

v_gene: TRBV6-6
d_gene: TRBD1
j_gene: TRBJ1-2
abundance: .
CDR3nt: TGTGCCAGCAGTTACAAGACAGGGGGCGACTATGGCTACACCTTC
CDR3aa: CASSYKTGGDYGYTF

v_gene: TRBV28
d_gene: .
j_gene: TRBJ2-1
abundance: .
CDR3nt: TGTGCCAGCGCGCTCGTCGGTTCAGGATACAATGAGCAGTTCTTC
CDR3aa: CASALVGSGYNEQFF

v_gene: TRBV6-1
d_gene: .
j_gene: TRBJ2-5
abundance: .
CDR3nt: TGTGCCAGCAGTGAATTCGTAGTGACAGGCTACCAAGAGACCCAGTACTTC
CDR3aa: CASSEFVVTGYQETQYF

v_gene: TRBV19
d_gene: .
j_gene: TRBJ1-1
abundance: .
CDR3nt: TGTGCCAGTAGTCGCGGACAGACGAACACTGAAGCTTTCTTT
CDR3aa: CASSRGQTNTEAFF

v_gene: TRBV28
d_gene: .
j_gene: TRBJ1-3
abundance: .
CDR3nt: TGTGCCAGCAGTTTCTCAGACACCATATATTTT
CDR3aa: CASSFSDTIYF

v_gene: TRBV4-1
d_gene: TRBD1
j_gene: TRBJ2-1
abundance: once
CDR3nt: TGCGCCAGCAGCCATGAACAGCGACAGGGGGCAGGCTATGAGCAGTTCTTC
CDR3aa: CASSHEQRQGAGYEQFF

v_gene: TRBV11-2
d_gene: .
j_gene: TRBJ2-7
abundance: .
CDR3nt: TGTGCCAGCAGTAAAGGGAGTAGAGTTGGGGAGCAGTACTTC
CDR3aa: CASSKGSRVGEQYF

v_gene: TRBV19
d_gene: .
j_gene: TRBJ1-1
abundance: .
CDR3nt: TGTGCCAGTAGTATAGCCCCCACAGGACGTGGACCTGAAGCTTTCTTT
CDR3aa: CASSIAPTGRGPEAFF

v_gene: TRBV14
d_gene: TRBD2
j_gene: TRBJ2-5
abundance: .
CDR3nt: TGTGCCAGCAGCCAAGATGTGAGGGTAGGACTAGCGGGTGTCCAAGAGACCCAGTACTTC
CDR3aa: CASSQDVRVGLAGVQETQYF

v_gene: TRBV29-1
d_gene: .
j_gene: TRBJ1-1
abundance: .
CDR3nt: TGCAGCGTTGAAGATAAACGGGAGAAGATTGGGAACACTGAAGCTTTCTTT
CDR3aa: CSVEDKREKIGNTEAFF

v_gene: TRBV28
d_gene: .
j_gene: TRBJ1-5
abundance: once
CDR3nt: TGTGCCAGCAGGCCGCGGGGTGAGGGCAATCAGCCCCAGCATTTT
CDR3aa: CASRPRGEGNQPQHF

v_gene: TRBV6-1
d_gene: .
j_gene: TRBJ1-1
abundance: .
CDR3nt: TGTGCCAGCAGTGAGACAGTGAACACTGAAGCTTTCTTT
CDR3aa: CASSETVNTEAFF

v_gene: TRBV7-9
d_gene: TRBD2
j_gene: TRBJ2-2
abundance: .
CDR3nt: TGTGCCAGCAGTTTTCTAGCGGGAGCGGGAACCGGGGAGCTGTTTTTT
CDR3aa: CASSFLAGAGTGELFF

v_gene: TRBV7-8
d_gene: .
j_gene: TRBJ1-1
abundance: .
CDR3nt: TGTGCCAGCAGCTTAGCCCAGGGTCGGAACACTGAAGCTTTCTTT
CDR3aa: CASSLAQGRNTEAFF

v_gene: TRBV28
d_gene: TRBD2
j_gene: TRBJ2-5
abundance: once
CDR3nt: TGTGCCAGCAGTTTAATCGGGGCGGGAGCAGAGACCCAGTACTTC
CDR3aa: CASSLIGAGAETQYF

v_gene: TRBV6-1
d_gene: .
j_gene: TRBJ1-5
abundance: .
CDR3nt: TGTGCCAGCAGTGTCCACACAGGTCAGCCCCAGCATTTT
CDR3aa: CASSVHTGQPQHF

v_gene: TRBV19
d_gene: .
j_gene: TRBJ1-1
abundance: .
CDR3nt: TGTGCCAGTAGTATGATGGGAGGGACTGAAGCTTTCTTT
CDR3aa: CASSMMGGTEAFF

v_gene: TRBV2
d_gene: TRBD1
j_gene: TRBJ1-5
abundance: .
CDR3nt: TGTGCCAGCAGTTCCCATTTGACAGGGAATAATCAGCCCCAGCATTTT
CDR3aa: CASSSHLTGNNQPQHF

v_gene: TRBV2
d_gene: .
j_gene: TRBJ1-5
abundance: once
CDR3nt: TGTGCCAGCACCAGGGACAAGACGGCTCTCGGTCAGCATTTT
CDR3aa: CASTRDKTALGQHF

v_gene: TRBV29-1
d_gene: TRBD1
j_gene: TRBJ1-2
abundance: .
CDR3nt: TGCAGCGGTACGGACAGGGGAAACTATGGCTACACCTTC
CDR3aa: CSGTDRGNYGYTF

v_gene: TRBV5-1
d_gene: TRBD2
j_gene: TRBJ2-2
abundance: .
CDR3nt: TGCGCCAGCAGTGGACTAGCGGTGAACACCGGGGAGCTGTTTTTT
CDR3aa: CASSGLAVNTGELFF

v_gene: TRBV4-2
d_gene: .
j_gene: TRBJ1-5
abundance: .
CDR3nt: TGTGCCAGCAGCCAGGGGGGGACTTATAGCAATCAGCCCCAGCATTTT
CDR3aa: CASSQGGTYSNQPQHF

v_gene: TRBV5-4
d_gene: .
j_gene: TRBJ2-1
abundance: once
CDR3nt: TGTGCCAGCAGCCTCGGAGGTTCAGCCTCCTACAATGAGCAGTTCTTC
CDR3aa: CASSLGGSASYNEQFF

v_gene: TRBV4-3
d_gene: TRBD1
j_gene: TRBJ1-1
abundance: once
CDR3nt: TGCGCCAGCAGCCAGGGCCAGGGACAGGGAATGAACACTGAAGCTTTCTTT
CDR3aa: CASSQGQGQGMNTEAFF